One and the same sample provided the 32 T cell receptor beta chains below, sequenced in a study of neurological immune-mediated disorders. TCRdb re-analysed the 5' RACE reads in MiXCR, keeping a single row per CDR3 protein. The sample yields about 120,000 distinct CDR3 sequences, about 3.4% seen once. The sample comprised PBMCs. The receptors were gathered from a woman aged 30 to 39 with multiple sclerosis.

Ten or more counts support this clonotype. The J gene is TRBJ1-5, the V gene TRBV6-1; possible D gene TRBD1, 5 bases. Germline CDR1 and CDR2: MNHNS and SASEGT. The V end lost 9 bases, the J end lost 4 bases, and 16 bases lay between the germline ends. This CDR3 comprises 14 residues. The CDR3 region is CARFQGPQNQPQHF. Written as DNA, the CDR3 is TGTGCCAGATTTCAGGGTCCGCAAAATCAGCCCCAGCATTTT.

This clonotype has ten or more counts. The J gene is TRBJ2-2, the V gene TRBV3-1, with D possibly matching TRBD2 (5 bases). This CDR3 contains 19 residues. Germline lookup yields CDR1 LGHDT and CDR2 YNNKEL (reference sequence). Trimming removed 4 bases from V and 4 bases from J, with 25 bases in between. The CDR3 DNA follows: TGTGCCAGCAGCCCCTGGGAGTCTTCCCGCGGAATAGTCACCGGGGAGCTGTTTTTT. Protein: CASSPWESSRGIVTGELFF.

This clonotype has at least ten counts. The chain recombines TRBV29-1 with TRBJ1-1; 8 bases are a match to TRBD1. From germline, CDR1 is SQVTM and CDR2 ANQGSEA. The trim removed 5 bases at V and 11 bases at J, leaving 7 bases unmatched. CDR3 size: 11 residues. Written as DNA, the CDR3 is TGCAGCGTTCCCTCGACAGGGGCCGCTTTCTTT. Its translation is CSVPSTGAAFF.

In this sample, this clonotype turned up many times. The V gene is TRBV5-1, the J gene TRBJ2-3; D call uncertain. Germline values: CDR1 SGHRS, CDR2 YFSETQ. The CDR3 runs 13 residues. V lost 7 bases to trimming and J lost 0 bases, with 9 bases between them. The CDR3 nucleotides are TGCGCCAGCTCGGGTATTAGCACAGATACGCAGTATTTT. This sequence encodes CASSGISTDTQYF.

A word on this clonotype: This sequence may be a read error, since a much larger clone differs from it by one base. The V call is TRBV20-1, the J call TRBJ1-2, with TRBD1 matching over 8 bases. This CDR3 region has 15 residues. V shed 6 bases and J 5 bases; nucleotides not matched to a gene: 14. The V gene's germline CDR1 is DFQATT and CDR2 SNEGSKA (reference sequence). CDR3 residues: CSAAHLGTGSYGYTF. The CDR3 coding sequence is TGCAGTGCCGCGCACCTCGGGACAGGCTCTTATGGCTACACCTTC.

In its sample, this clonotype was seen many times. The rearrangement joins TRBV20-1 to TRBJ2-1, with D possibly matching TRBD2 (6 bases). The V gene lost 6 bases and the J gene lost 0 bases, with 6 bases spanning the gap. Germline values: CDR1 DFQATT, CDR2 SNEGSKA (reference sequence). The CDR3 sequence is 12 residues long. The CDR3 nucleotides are TGCAGTGCCGGGAGCTCCTACAATGAGCAGTTCTTC. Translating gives CSAGSSYNEQFF.

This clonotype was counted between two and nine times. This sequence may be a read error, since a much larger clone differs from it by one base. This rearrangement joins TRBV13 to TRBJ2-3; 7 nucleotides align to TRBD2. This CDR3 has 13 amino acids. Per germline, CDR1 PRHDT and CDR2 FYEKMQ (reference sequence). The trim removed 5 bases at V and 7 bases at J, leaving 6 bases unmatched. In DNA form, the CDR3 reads TGTGCCAGCAGCATCACGACTAGCCATACGCAGTATTTT. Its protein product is CASSITTSHTQYF.

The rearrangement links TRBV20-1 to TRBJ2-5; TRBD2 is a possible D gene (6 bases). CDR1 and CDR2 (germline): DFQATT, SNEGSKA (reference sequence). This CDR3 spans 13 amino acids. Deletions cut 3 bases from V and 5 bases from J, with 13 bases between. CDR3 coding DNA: TGCAGTGCTAGGGGGGGTGGAGGGGAGACCCAGTACTTC. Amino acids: CSARGGGGETQYF.

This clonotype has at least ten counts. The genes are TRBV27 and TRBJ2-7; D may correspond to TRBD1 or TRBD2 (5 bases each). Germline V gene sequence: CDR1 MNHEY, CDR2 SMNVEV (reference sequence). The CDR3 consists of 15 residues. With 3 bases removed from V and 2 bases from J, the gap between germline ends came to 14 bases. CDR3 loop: CASSFGIRGPYEQYF. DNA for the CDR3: TGTGCCAGCAGTTTTGGGATCCGGGGACCCTACGAGCAGTACTTC.

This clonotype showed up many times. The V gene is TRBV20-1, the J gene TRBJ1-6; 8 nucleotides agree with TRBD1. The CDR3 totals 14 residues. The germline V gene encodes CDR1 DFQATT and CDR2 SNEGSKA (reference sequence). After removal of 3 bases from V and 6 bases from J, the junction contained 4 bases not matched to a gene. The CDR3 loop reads CSASGQGFNSPLHF. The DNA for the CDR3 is TGCAGTGCTAGTGGACAGGGATTTAATTCACCCCTCCACTTT.

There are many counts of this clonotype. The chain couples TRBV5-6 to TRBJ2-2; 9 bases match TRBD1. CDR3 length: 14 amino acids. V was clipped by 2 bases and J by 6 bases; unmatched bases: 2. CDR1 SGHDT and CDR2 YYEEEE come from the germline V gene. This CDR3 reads CASSLRQGAGELFF. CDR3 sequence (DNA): TGTGCCAGCAGCTTAAGACAGGGGGCCGGGGAGCTGTTTTTT.

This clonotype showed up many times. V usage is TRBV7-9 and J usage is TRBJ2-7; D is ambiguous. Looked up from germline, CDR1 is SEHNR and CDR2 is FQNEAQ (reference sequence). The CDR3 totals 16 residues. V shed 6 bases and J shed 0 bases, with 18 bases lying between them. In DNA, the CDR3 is TGTGCCAGCAGATACCGCCTGGGGTTTAGCTCCTACGAGCAGTACTTC. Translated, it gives CASRYRLGFSSYEQYF.

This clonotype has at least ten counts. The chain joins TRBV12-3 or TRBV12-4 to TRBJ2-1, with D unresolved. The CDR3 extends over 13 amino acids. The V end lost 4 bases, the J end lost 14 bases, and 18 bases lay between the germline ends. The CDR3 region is CASSSLVDSGEFF. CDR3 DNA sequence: TGTGCCAGCAGTTCCCTGGTTGATAGTGGGGAGTTCTTC.

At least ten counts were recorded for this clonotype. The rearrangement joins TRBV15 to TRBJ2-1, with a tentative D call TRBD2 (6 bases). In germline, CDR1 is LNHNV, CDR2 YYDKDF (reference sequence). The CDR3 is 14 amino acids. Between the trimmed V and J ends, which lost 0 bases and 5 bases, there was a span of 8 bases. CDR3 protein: CATSRDGGNNEQFF. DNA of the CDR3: TGTGCCACCAGCAGAGACGGGGGTAACAATGAGCAGTTCTTC.

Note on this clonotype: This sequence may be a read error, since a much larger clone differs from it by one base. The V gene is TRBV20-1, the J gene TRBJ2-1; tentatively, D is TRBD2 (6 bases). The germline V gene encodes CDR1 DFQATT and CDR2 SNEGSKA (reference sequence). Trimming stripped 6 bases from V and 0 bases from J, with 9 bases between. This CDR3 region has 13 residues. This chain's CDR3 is CSAQTSSYNEQFF. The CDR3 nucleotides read TGCAGTGCCCAGACTAGCTCCTACAATGAGCAGTTCTTC.

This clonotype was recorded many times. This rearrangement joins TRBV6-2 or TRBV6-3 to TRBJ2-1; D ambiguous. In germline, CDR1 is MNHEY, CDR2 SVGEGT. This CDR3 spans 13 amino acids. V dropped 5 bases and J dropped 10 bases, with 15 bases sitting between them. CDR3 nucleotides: TGTGCCAGCAGTCTTCGTAGGCCGCTCGAGCAGTTCTTC. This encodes CASSLRRPLEQFF.

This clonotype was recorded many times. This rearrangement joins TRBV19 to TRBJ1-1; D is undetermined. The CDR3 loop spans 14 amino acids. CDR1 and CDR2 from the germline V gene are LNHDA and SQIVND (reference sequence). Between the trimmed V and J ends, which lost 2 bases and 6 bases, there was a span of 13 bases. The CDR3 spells CASSIITGGAEAFF. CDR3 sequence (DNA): TGTGCCAGTAGTATAATCACGGGAGGAGCTGAAGCTTTCTTT.

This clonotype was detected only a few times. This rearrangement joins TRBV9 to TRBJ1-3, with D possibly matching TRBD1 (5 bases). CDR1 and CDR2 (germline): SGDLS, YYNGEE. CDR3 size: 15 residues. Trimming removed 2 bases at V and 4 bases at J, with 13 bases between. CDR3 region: CASSVGGREGNTIYF. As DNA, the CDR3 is TGTGCCAGCAGCGTCGGGGGAAGGGAAGGAAACACCATATATTTT.

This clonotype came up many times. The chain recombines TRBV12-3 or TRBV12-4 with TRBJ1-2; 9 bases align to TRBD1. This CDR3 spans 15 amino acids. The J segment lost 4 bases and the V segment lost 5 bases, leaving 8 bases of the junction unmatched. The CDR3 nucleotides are TGTGCCAGCAGTGAGAGGGAGGACAGGGGCTATGGCTACACCTTC. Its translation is CASSEREDRGYGYTF.

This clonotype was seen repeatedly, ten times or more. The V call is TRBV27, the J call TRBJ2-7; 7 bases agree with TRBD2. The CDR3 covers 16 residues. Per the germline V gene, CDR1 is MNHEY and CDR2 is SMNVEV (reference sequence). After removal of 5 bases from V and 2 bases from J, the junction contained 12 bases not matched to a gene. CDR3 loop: CASSMGTSAVTYEQYF. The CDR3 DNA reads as TGTGCCAGCAGTATGGGCACTAGCGCCGTTACCTACGAGCAGTACTTC.

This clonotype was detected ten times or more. CDR3 region: CASSVDGGAGYEQYF. The CDR3 coding sequence is TGTGCCAGCAGCGTGGACGGGGGGGCAGGTTACGAGCAGTACTTC. The gene calls are TRBV5-5 and TRBJ2-7; 8 bases align to TRBD2. Germline V gives CDR1 SGHKS, CDR2 YYEKEE (reference sequence). J was trimmed by 4 bases and V by 4 bases; bases with no gene match: 10. The CDR3 runs 15 residues.

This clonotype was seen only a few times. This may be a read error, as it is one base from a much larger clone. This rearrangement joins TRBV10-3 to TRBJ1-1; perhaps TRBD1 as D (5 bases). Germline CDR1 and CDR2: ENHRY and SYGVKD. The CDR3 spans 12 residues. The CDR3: CDISGTREEAFF. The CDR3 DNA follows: TGTGACATCAGTGGGACCAGAGAAGAAGCTTTCTTT.

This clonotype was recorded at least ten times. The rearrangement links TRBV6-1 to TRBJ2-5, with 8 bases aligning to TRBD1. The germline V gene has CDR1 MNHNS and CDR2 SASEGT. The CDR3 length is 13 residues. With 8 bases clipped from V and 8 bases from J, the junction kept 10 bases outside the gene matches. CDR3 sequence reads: CASGGQGIYTQYF. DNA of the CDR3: TGTGCCAGCGGTGGACAGGGAATTTATACCCAGTACTTC.

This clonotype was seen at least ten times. CDR3 in amino acids: CASSQGRINGELFF. The CDR3 coding sequence is TGCGCCAGCAGCCAAGGCCGGATTAACGGGGAGCTGTTTTTT. This chain connects TRBV4-1 to TRBJ2-2; D is ambiguous. The CDR3 runs to 14 residues. The germline V gene has CDR1 MGHRA and CDR2 YSYEKL. The germline V and J ends were trimmed by 1 base and 7 bases, with 10 bases remaining between them.

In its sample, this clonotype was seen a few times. CDR3 DNA sequence: TGTGCCAGCAGCCCCCCAACAGGGATTGGAGAAGCTTTCTTT. This codes for CASSPPTGIGEAFF. The genes are TRBV11-2 and TRBJ1-1, with D possibly TRBD1 on 6 matching bases. The germline V and J ends were trimmed by 5 bases and 8 bases, with 18 bases remaining between them. Germline V lookup: CDR1 SGHAT, CDR2 FQNNGV. The CDR3 spans 14 residues.

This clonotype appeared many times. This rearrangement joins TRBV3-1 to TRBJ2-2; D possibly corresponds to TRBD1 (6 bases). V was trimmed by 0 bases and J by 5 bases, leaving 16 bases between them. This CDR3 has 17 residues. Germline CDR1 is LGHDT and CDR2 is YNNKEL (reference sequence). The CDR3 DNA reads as TGTGCCAGCAGCCAAGAATTTAACAGGGCGGAAACCGGGGAGCTGTTTTTT. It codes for CASSQEFNRAETGELFF.

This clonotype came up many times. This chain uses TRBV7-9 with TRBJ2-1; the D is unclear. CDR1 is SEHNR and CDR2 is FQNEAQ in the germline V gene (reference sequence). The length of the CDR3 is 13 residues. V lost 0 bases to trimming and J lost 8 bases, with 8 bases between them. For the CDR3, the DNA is TGTGCCAGCAGCTTAGCCGGCCTCGATGAGCAGTTCTTC. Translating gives CASSLAGLDEQFF. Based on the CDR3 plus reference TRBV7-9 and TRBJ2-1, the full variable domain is DTGVSQNPRHKITKRGQNVTFRCDPISEHNRLYWYRQTLGQGPEFLTYFQNEAQLEKSRLLSDRFSAERPKGSFSTLEIQRTEQGDSAMYLCASSLAGLDEQFFGPGTRLTVL.

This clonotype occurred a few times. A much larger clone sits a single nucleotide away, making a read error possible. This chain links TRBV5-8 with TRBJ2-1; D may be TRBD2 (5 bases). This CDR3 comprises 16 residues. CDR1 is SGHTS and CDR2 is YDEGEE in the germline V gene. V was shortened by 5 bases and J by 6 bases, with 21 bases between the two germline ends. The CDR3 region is CASRHGLAGPCNEQFF. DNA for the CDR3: TGTGCCAGCAGGCACGGGCTAGCAGGTCCCTGCAATGAGCAGTTCTTC.

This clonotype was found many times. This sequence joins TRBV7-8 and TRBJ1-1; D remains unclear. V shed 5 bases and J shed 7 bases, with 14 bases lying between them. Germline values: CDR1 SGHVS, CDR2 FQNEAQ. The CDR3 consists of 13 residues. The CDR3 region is CASSPRTSYEAFF. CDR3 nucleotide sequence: TGTGCCAGCAGCCCCCGTACCAGTTATGAAGCTTTCTTT.

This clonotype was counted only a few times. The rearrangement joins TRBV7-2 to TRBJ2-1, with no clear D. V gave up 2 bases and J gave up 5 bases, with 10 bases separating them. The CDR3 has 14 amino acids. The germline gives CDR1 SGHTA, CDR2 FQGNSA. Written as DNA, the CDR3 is TGTGCCAGCAGCTTACGGCCAAGAGACAATGAGCAGTTCTTC. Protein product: CASSLRPRDNEQFF.

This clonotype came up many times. The CDR3 nucleotides read TGTGCCAGCAGCTTTTATGCGGTAGGGAGAGCCACAGATACGCAGTATTTT. Its protein is CASSFYAVGRATDTQYF. The chain has TRBV7-2 and TRBJ2-3; D is possibly TRBD2 (5 bases). The CDR3 totals 17 residues. Germline assignment: CDR1 SGHTA and CDR2 FQGNSA. V lost 3 bases, J lost 2 bases, and 18 bases lay in between.

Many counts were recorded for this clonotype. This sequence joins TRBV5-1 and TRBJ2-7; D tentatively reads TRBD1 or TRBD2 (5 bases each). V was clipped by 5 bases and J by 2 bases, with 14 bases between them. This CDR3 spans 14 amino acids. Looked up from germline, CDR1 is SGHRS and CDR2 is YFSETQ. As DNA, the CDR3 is TGCGCCAGCAGTCCTTCGGGGCGGACCTACGAGCAGTACTTC. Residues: CASSPSGRTYEQYF.